The TCR beta chain under discussion was sequenced for a study of blood T cell repertoires in COVID-19. Overall study: T cells, B-cell-depleted T cells, or PBMCs provided the cDNA or gDNA that served as material.

Authors' methods: Reference gene primers were amplified, and this amplification served to estimate nucleated cell counts. Clones were read by immunoSEQ multiplex PCR, and TCRdb kept only the in-frame ones, dropping some. The V and J calls and clone size come from that table; D and trimming were worked out from the DNA. The sample includes about 170,000 clones, 86% of them seen just once. This CDR3 has 13 amino acids. The V end was cut by 6 bases, the J end by 10 bases, with 16 bases between. Germline lookup yields CDR1 SNHLY and CDR2 FYNNEI. This clonotype was sampled from a man aged 50-59 years with active or convalescent COVID-19. Sequenced: peripheral blood. The chain joins TRBV2 to TRBJ2-1; TRBD1 is a possible D gene (6 bases). The CDR3 protein is CASSQNRVEEQFF. For the CDR3, the DNA is TGTGCCAGCAGCCAAAACAGGGTTGAGGAGCAGTTCTTC.